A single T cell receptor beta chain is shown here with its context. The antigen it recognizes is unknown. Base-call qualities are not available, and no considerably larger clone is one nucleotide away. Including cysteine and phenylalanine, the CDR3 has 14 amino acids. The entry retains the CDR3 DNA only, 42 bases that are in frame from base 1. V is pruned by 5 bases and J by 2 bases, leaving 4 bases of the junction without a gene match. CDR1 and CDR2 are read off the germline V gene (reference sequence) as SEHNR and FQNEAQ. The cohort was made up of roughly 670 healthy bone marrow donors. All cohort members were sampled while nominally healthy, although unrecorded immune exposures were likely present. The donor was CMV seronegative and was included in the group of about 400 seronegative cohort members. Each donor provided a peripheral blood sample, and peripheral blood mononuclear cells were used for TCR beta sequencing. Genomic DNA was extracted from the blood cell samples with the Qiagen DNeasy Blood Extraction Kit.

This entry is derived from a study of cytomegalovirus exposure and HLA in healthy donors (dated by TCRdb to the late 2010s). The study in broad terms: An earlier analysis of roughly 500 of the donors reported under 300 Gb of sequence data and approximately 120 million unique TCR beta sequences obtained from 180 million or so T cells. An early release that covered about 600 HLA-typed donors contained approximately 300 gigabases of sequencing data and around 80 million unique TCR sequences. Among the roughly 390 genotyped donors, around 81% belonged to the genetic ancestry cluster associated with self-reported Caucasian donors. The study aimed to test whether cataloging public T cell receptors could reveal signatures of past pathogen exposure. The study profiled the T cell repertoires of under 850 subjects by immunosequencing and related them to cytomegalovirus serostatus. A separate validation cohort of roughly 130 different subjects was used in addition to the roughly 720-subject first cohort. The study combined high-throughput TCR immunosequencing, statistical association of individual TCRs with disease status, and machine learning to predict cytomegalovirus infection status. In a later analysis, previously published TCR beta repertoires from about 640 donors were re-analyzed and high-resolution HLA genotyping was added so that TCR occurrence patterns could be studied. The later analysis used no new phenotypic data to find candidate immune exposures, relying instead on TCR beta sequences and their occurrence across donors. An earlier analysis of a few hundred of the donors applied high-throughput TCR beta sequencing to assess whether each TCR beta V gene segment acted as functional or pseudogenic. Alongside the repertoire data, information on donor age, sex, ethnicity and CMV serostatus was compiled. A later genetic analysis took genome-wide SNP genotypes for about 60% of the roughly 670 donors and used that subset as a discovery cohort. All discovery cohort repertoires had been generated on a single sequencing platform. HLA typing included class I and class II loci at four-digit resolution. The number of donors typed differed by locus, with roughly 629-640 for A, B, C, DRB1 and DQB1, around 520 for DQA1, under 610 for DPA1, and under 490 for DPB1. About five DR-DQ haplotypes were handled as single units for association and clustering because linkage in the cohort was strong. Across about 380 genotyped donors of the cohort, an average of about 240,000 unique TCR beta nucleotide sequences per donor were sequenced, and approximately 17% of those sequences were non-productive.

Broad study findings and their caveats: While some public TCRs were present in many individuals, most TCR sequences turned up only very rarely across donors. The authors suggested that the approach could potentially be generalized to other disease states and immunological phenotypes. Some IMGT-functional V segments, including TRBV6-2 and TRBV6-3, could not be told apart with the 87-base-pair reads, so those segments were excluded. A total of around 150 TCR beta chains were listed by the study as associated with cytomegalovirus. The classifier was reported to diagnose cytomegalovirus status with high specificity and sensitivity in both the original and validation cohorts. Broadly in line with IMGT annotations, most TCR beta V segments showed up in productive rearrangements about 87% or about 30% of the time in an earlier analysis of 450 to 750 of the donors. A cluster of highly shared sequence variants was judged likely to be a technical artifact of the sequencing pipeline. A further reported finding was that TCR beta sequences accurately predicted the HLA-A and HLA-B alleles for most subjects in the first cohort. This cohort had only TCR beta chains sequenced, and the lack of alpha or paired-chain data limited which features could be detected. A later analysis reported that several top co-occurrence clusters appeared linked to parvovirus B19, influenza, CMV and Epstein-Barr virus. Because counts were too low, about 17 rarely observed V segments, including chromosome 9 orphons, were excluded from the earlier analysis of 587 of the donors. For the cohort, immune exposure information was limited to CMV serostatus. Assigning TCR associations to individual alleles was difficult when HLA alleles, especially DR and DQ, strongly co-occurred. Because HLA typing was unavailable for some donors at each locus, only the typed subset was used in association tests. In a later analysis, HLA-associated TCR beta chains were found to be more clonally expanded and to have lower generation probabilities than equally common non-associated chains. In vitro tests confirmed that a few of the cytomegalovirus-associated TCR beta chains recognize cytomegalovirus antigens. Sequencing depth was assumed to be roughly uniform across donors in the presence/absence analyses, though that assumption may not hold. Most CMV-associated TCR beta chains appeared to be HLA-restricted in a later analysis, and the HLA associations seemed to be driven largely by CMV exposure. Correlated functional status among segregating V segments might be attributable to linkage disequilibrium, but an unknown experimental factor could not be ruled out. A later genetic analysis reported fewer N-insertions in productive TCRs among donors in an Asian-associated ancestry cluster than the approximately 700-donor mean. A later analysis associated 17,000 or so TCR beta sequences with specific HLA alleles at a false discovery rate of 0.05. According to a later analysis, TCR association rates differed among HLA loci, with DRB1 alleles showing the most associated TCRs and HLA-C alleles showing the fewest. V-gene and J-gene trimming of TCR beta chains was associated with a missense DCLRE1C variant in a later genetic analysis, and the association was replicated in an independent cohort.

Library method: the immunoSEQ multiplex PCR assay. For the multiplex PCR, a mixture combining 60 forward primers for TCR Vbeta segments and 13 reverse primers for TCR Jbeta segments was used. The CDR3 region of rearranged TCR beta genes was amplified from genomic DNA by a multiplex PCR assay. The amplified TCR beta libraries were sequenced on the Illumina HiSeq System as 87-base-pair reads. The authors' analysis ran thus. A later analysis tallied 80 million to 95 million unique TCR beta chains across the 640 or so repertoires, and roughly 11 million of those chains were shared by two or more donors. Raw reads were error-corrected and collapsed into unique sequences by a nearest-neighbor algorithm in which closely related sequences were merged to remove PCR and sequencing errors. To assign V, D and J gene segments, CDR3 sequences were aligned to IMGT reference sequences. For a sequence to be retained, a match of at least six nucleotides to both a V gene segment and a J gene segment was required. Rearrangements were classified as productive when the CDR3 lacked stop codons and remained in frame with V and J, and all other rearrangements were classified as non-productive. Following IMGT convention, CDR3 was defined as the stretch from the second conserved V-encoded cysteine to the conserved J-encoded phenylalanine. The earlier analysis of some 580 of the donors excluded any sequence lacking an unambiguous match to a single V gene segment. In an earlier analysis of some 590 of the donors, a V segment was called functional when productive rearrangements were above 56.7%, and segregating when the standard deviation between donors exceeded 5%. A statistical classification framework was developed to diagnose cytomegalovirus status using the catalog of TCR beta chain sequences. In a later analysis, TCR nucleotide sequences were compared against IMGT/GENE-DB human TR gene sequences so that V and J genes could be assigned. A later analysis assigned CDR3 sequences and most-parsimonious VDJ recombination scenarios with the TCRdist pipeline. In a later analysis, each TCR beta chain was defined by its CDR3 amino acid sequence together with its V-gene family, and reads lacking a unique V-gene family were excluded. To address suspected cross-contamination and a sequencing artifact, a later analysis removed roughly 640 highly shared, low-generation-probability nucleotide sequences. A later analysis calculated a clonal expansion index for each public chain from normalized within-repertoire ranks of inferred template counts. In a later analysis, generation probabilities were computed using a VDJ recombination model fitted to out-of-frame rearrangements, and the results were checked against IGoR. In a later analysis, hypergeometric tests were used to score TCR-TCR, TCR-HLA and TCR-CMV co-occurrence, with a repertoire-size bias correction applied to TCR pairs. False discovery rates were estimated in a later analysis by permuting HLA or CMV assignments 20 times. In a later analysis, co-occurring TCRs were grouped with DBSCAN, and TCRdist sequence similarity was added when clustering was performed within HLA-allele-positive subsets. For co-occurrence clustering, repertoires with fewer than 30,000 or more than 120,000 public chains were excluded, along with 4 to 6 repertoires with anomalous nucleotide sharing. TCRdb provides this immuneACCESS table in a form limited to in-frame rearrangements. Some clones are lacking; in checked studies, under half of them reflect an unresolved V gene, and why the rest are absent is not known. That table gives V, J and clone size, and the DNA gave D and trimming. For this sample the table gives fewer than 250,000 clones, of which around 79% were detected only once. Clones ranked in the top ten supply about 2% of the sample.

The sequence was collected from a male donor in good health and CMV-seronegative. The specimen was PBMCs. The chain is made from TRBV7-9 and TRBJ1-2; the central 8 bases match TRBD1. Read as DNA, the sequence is TGTGCCAGCAGCACGGGACAGGAGAACTATGGCTACACCTTC. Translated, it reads CASSTGQENYGYTF.